Sequencing of this T cell receptor (beta chain) was carried out in a study of blood T cell repertoires in COVID-19. The wider study: Both acute and convalescent COVID-19 samples were obtained from the United States, Italy and Spain. Sources were T cells, B-cell-depleted T cells, or PBMCs; the material itself was cDNA or gDNA.

Germline-derived CDR1 and CDR2 are MGHRA and YSYEKL. V lost 0 bases, J lost 5 bases, and 16 bases lay in between. This CDR3 is 16 amino acids long. Source study methods: Quantification of nucleated cells was approximated via reference gene primer amplification. Measured with immunoSEQ multiplex PCR; TCRdb has only the in-frame clones, and not every one. The DNA was the basis for D and trimming; V, J and clone size are from that table. The sample yields roughly 50,000 clones, approximately 85% seen once. The sample taken for sequencing was peripheral blood. This clonotype was obtained from a man aged 55 to 70 with acute or convalescent COVID-19. V and J are TRBV4-1 and TRBJ1-1, with D perhaps TRBD1 (5 bases). The CDR3 sequence: CASSQDGGGGGTEAFF. The CDR3, as DNA: TGCGCCAGCAGCCAAGATGGGGGGGGTGGTGGTACTGAAGCTTTCTTT.